This TCR beta chain derives from a study of identical twins. TCRdb itself ran the 5' RACE reads through MiXCR, one entry per CDR3 protein. There are approximately 620,000 distinct CDR3 sequences in the sample; more than 6.5% occur only once, and around 0.95% lies in the top ten. Study-wide findings and caveats: Compared with unrelated sharing, twin-shared out-of-frame alpha sequences had more low-probability sequences.

Ten or more counts support this clonotype. Its antigen remains unknown. Trimming removed 4 bases at V and 4 bases at J, with 17 bases between. The CDR3 spans 15 residues. Germline CDR1 SQVTM, CDR2 ANQGSEA. The same specimen was also included in a second study, on yellow fever vaccine responses in identical twins.

Sequenced: PBMCs. This chain uses TRBV29-1 with TRBJ2-1, with D tentatively TRBD1 or TRBD2 (6 bases each). The receptor was derived from a young woman in good health. CDR3 nucleotides: TGCAGCGTTGTAGGGGGGCAAGGGGGATACAATGAGCAGTTCTTC. It is translated as CSVVGGQGGYNEQFF.